The 26 T cell receptor beta chains below were found in one sample sequenced in a study of regulatory T cells in long-lasting Graves disease (dated by TCRdb to the early 2020s). The time point label of this sample denotes: persistent/refractory GD, antithyroid drugs over 5 years with positive TRAb. For both TCR sequencing and RNA sequencing, RNA was extracted from PBMCs using TRIzol. Library creation used multiplex PCR. Sequencing was performed on an Illumina HiSeq 4000. iRepertoire HTBI primers and Arm-PCR amplification of CDR3 regions were used to construct TCR beta libraries. TCRdb reprocessing: public reads trimmed at Q25 with fastp, clones called with MiXCR, in-frame beta chains kept. Rows with a matching CDR3 protein are joined into one entry that keeps the most common DNA and genes. The sample table shows over 300,000 distinct CDR3 sequences, and roughly a fifth are seen once. Less than 30% of the sample lies in the top ten.

Sequenced material: peripheral blood mononuclear cells (PBMCs), taken when the disease was refractory, from a patient treated with antithyroid drugs. The receptors stem from a female donor with Graves disease.

This clonotype was recorded at least ten times. This chain uses TRBV24-1 with TRBJ2-7, with D perhaps TRBD2 (5 bases). The CDR3 sequence is 14 residues long. Germline V gene sequence: CDR1 KGHDR, CDR2 SFDVKD. V lost 4 bases to trimming and J lost 4 bases, with 13 bases between them. As DNA, the CDR3 is TGTGCCACCAGTGACCCTCGGCGGGCTTACGAGCAGTACTTC. Protein product: CATSDPRRAYEQYF.

This clonotype was observed a few times. V gene TRBV19 combines with J gene TRBJ1-2; 7 bases are a match to TRBD1. CDR1 is LNHDA and CDR2 is SQIVND in the germline V gene (reference sequence). The V segment lost 7 bases and the J segment 0 bases; nucleotides outside the gene matches: 8. The CDR3 extends over 15 amino acids. CDR3 protein: CASTPSTGPNYGYTF. The CDR3 nucleotides read TGTGCCAGTACCCCCTCGACAGGGCCTAACTATGGCTACACCTTC.

This chain uses TRBV6-1 with TRBJ1-1; D uncertain. The CDR3 extends over 14 amino acids. V was trimmed by 2 bases and J by 2 bases, leaving 9 bases between them. Germline values: CDR1 MNHNS, CDR2 SASEGT. The DNA for the CDR3 is TGTGCCAGCAGTGAAACGCGGGTCAACACTGAAGCTTTCTTT. This translates into CASSETRVNTEAFF.

The chain is built from TRBV2 and TRBJ2-3, with a possible D match to TRBD2 (6 bases). Deletions cut 8 bases from V and 5 bases from J, with 20 bases between. CDR3 length: 15 residues. In germline, CDR1 is SNHLY, CDR2 FYNNEI. The CDR3 sequence is CASRMRTRDLDTQYF. The CDR3 region has the DNA TGTGCCAGCCGTATGCGGACGCGGGATTTAGATACGCAGTATTTT. Based on the CDR3 plus reference TRBV2 and TRBJ2-3, the full variable domain is EPEVTQTPSHQVTQMGQEVILRCVPISNHLYFYWYRQILGQKVEFLVSFYNNEISEKSEIFDDQFSVERPDGSNFTLKIRSTKLEDSAMYFCASRMRTRDLDTQYFGPGTRLTVL.

A few counts support this clonotype. The chain employs TRBV6-5 and TRBJ1-2; tentative D call: TRBD1 (5 bases). The CDR3 totals 14 residues. V lost 4 bases and J lost 4, with 13 bases in between. Germline loops: CDR1 MNHEY, CDR2 SVGAGI. The CDR3: CASSLAGTTYGYTF. CDR3 DNA sequence: TGTGCCAGCAGTTTGGCCGGGACGACCTATGGCTACACCTTC.

Ten or more counts support this clonotype. The chain is built from TRBV18 and TRBJ2-3; tentative D call: TRBD1 (5 bases). Germline V gene data show CDR1 as KGHSH and CDR2 as LQKENI. Trimming took off 2 bases at V and 0 bases at J, with 9 bases between the two ends. The CDR3 runs 15 residues. The CDR3 loop is CASSPGTGSTDTQYF. As DNA, the CDR3 is TGTGCCAGCTCACCAGGTACAGGTAGCACAGATACGCAGTATTTT.

This clonotype showed up many times. The genes are TRBV6-2 or TRBV6-3 and TRBJ1-2; 7 positions agree with TRBD1. Germline values: CDR1 MNHEY, CDR2 SVGEGT. This CDR3 is built from 14 residues. V lost 5 bases, J lost 8 bases, and 11 bases stayed unmatched. This CDR3 is CASSERGRNWGYTF. The CDR3 DNA reads TGTGCCAGCAGTGAGAGGGGGCGGAATTGGGGCTACACCTTC.

The sample holds many counts of this clonotype. This rearrangement joins TRBV28 to TRBJ1-5, with a possible D match to TRBD1 (6 bases). The CDR3 runs to 14 residues. Trimming took off 6 bases at V and 7 bases at J, with 16 bases between the two ends. Germline CDR1 MDHEN, CDR2 SYDVKM. The CDR3 sequence is CASSITGKIQPQHF. Here the CDR3 DNA reads TGTGCCAGCAGCATCACAGGGAAAATACAGCCCCAGCATTTT. Combining the CDR3 with reference TRBV28 and TRBJ1-5 gives the whole variable domain DVKVTQSSRYLVKRTGEKVFLECVQDMDHENMFWYRQDPGLGLRLIYFSYDVKMKEKGDIPEGYSVSREKKERFSLILESASTNQTSMYLCASSITGKIQPQHFGDGTRLSIL.

The gene calls are TRBV7-9 and TRBJ1-1; TRBD1 aligns across 7 bases. The ends lost 5 bases at V and 5 bases at J; junction bases unmatched: 11. The V gene's germline CDR1 is SEHNR and CDR2 FQNEAQ (reference sequence). This CDR3 contains 15 residues. The CDR3 protein is CASSLQGLDGTEAFF. Written as DNA, the CDR3 is TGTGCCAGCAGCCTACAGGGGCTTGATGGAACTGAAGCTTTCTTT.

Comment on this clonotype: This may stem from a read error, because a much larger clone lies one nucleotide away. J is TRBJ2-5 and V is TRBV6-1; possibly TRBD2 for D (7 bases). This CDR3 is built from 15 residues. CDR1 is MNHNS and CDR2 is SASEGT in the germline V gene. Trimming took 10 bases from V and 3 from J, leaving 21 bases between them. CDR3 protein: CATRGGGGGEETQYF. The DNA of the CDR3 is TGTGCCACCAGGGGTGGAGGGGGGGGAGAAGAGACCCAGTACTTC.

This chain uses TRBV12-3 or TRBV12-4 with TRBJ2-5; 12 bases map to TRBD2. This CDR3 is built from 17 residues. The ends lost 3 bases at V and 5 bases at J; junction bases unmatched: 10. CDR3 coding DNA: TGTGCCAGCAGTTTTCACCTTAGACTAGCGGGAGCGGAGACCCAGTACTTC. This gives the protein CASSFHLRLAGAETQYF.

This clonotype has ten or more counts. The rearrangement links TRBV7-9 to TRBJ1-2, with D uncertain. Germline CDR1 reads SEHNR; CDR2 reads FQNEAQ (reference sequence). This CDR3 is 14 amino acids long. V dropped 6 bases and J dropped 8 bases, with 19 bases sitting between them. The chain's CDR3 is CASSVLNKGLGYTF. The CDR3 DNA reads as TGTGCCAGCAGTGTCCTCAACAAGGGTTTAGGCTACACCTTC.

This clonotype has just a few counts. V and J are TRBV9 and TRBJ2-7; the D is unclear. Germline values: CDR1 SGDLS, CDR2 YYNGEE. CDR3 length: 15 residues. Trimming left V 0 bases short and J 3 bases short, with 13 bases between. The CDR3 spells CASSVGTSVVYEQYF. CDR3 nucleotides: TGTGCCAGCAGCGTAGGGACCTCGGTAGTCTACGAGCAGTACTTC. Variable domain in full (rest from reference TRBV9 and TRBJ2-7): DSGVTQTPKHLITATGQRVTLRCSPRSGDLSVYWYQQSLDQGLQFLIQYYNGEERAKGNILERFSAQQFPDLHSELNLSSLELGDSALYFCASSVGTSVVYEQYFGPGTRLTVT.

In its sample, this clonotype was seen many times. The chain has TRBV12-3 or TRBV12-4 and TRBJ2-7, with D possibly being TRBD2 (7 bases). V lost 6 bases and J lost 3, with 21 bases in between. The CDR3 has 16 residues. The CDR3 protein is CASSLPRGGGVYEQYF. The CDR3 DNA sequence: TGTGCCAGCAGCCTCCCGAGGGGGGGGGGGGTCTACGAGCAGTACTTC.

This clonotype has only a few counts. This sequence joins TRBV3-1 and TRBJ2-5, with 9 bases that match TRBD1. V lost 0 bases and J lost 4; bases outside the gene matches: 3. CDR3 length: 15 amino acids. Per germline, CDR1 LGHDT and CDR2 YNNKEL (reference sequence). The CDR3 DNA sequence: TGTGCCAGCAGCCAAGATTGGACAGGGGTAGAGACCCAGTACTTC. It codes for CASSQDWTGVETQYF.

This clonotype was detected a few times. V is TRBV27 and J is TRBJ2-3; TRBD2 matches 8 bases. Germline CDR1 MNHEY, CDR2 SMNVEV (reference sequence). The V segment lost 5 bases and the J segment 7 bases; nucleotides outside the gene matches: 5. The CDR3 is made up of 13 amino acids. CDR3 nucleotides: TGTGCCAGCAGTGGAGGACTAGCAAATACGCAGTATTTT. This translates into CASSGGLANTQYF.

This clonotype was counted only a few times. The chain joins TRBV6-5 to TRBJ2-7, with D possibly being TRBD2 (5 bases). The CDR3 runs to 15 residues. Germline values: CDR1 MNHEY, CDR2 SVGAGI. Trimming shortened V by 2 bases and J by 3 bases, and 14 bases separated the two germline ends. Here the CDR3 DNA reads TGTGCCAGCAGTTACGAGGGCCTGTCTCTCTACGAGCAGTACTTC. Its translation: CASSYEGLSLYEQYF.

This clonotype appeared a few times. The V and J genes are TRBV20-1 and TRBJ1-1; possibly TRBD1 for D (6 bases). V lost 5 bases to trimming and J lost 7 bases, with 23 bases between them. This CDR3 region has 15 residues. Germline values: CDR1 DFQATT, CDR2 SNEGSKA (reference sequence). CDR3 coding DNA: TGCAGTGCTCATTCACACAGGGTATTAGTGGATGAAGCTTTCTTT. It specifies CSAHSHRVLVDEAFF.

This clonotype was counted only a few times. This chain links TRBV2 with TRBJ1-3; D not resolved. Trimming cost V 3 bases and J 0 bases, with 12 bases left between them. Per germline, CDR1 SNHLY and CDR2 FYNNEI. The CDR3 sequence is 16 residues long. As DNA, the CDR3 is TGTGCCAGCAGTGAGTCTTGGGCCACCTCTGGAAACACCATATATTTT. It yields the protein CASSESWATSGNTIYF. Supplemented by reference TRBV2 and TRBJ1-3, the full variable domain reads EPEVTQTPSHQVTQMGQEVILRCVPISNHLYFYWYRQILGQKVEFLVSFYNNEISEKSEIFDDQFSVERPDGSNFTLKIRSTKLEDSAMYFCASSESWATSGNTIYFGEGSWLTVV.

V and J are TRBV5-1 and TRBJ2-5, with D unclear. Trimming stripped 0 bases from V and 1 base from J, with 7 bases between. The CDR3 runs to 14 residues. The V gene's germline CDR1 is SGHRS and CDR2 YFSETQ. The CDR3 DNA follows: TGCGCCAGCAGCTTGGACACTACCCAAGAGACCCAGTACTTC. The encoded protein is CASSLDTTQETQYF.

This clonotype was picked up a small number of times. This clone may be a read error of a much larger clone one base away. The V and J genes are TRBV11-2 and TRBJ2-7; D is perhaps TRBD2 (6 bases). The germline V gene encodes CDR1 SGHAT and CDR2 FQNNGV. V was cut by 5 bases and J by 3 bases, with 17 bases left in between. The CDR3 runs 15 residues. The CDR3 reads CASSPRLDYDYEQYF. The CDR3, as DNA: TGTGCCAGCAGCCCCCGTCTGGACTATGACTACGAGCAGTACTTC. Full variable domain (remainder filled in from reference TRBV11-2 and TRBJ2-7): EAGVAQSPRYKIIEKRQSVAFWCNPISGHATLYWYQQILGQGPKLLIQFQNNGVVDDSQLPKDRFSAERLKGVDSTLKIQPAKLEDSAVYLCASSPRLDYDYEQYFGPGTRLTVT.

There are many counts of this clonotype. V usage is TRBV12-3 or TRBV12-4 and J usage is TRBJ2-2; D gene ambiguous. This CDR3 is 15 amino acids long. V was pared by 3 bases and J by 1 base, with 9 bases between. This CDR3 is CASSFVLGNTGELFF. The DNA for the CDR3 is TGTGCCAGCAGTTTTGTATTAGGGAACACCGGGGAGCTGTTTTTT.

This clonotype showed up just a few times. CDR3 in DNA: TGTGCCAGCAGCTCAATAGGGGGGTTCCAGGGTAGGTTGTACGAGCAGTACTTC. Protein product: CASSSIGGFQGRLYEQYF. The chain employs TRBV7-2 and TRBJ2-7; D tentatively reads TRBD1 or TRBD2 (6 bases each). The germline CDR1 and CDR2 sequences are SGHTA and FQGNSA. The germline V and J ends were trimmed by 4 bases and 4 bases, with 26 bases remaining between them. This CDR3 has 18 residues.

This clonotype was counted ten times or more. Here the CDR3 reads CASSFSEEETQYF. For the CDR3, the DNA is TGTGCCAGCAGTTTTTCGGAGGAAGAGACCCAGTACTTC. This sequence joins TRBV27 and TRBJ2-5; a weak D match, TRBD2 (5 bases). The CDR3 runs 13 residues. Trimming pared 3 bases from V and 3 bases from J, leaving 8 bases between. CDR1 MNHEY and CDR2 SMNVEV come from the germline V gene (reference sequence).

In this sample, this clonotype turned up a few times. A junction end diverges from the germline sequence, so it may reflect a read error. The V gene is TRBV6-2 or TRBV6-3, the J gene TRBJ2-1, with TRBD2 identical over 11 bases. CDR3 length: 16 amino acids. Germline CDR1 reads MNHEY; CDR2 reads SVGEGT. CDR3 nucleotides: TGTGCCAGCAATTACTCGTACTTAGCGGGAGGGGGTGAGCAGTTCTTC. Protein product: CASNYSYLAGGGEQFF.

This clonotype was picked up a small number of times. This chain connects TRBV7-8 to TRBJ1-3; D unclear. Germline V lookup: CDR1 SGHVS, CDR2 FQNEAQ. Trimming took off 3 bases at V and 0 bases at J, with 12 bases between the two ends. This CDR3 spans 16 amino acids. The CDR3 DNA sequence: TGTGCCAGCAGCTTGCGGAGTACGCTCTCTGGAAACACCATATATTTT. It translates to CASSLRSTLSGNTIYF.